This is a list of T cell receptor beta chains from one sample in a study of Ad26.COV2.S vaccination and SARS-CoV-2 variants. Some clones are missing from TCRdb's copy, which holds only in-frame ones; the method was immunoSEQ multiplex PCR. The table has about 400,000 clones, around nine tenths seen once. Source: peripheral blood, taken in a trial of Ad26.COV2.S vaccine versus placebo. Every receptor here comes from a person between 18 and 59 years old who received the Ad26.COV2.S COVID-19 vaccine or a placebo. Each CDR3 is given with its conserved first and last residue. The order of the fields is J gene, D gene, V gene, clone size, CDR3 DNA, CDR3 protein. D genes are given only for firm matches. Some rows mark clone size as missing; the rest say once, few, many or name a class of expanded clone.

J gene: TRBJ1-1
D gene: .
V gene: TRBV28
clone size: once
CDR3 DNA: TGTGCCAGCAGTTTACCCCAGAACACTGAAGCTTTCTTT
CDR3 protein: CASSLPQNTEAFF

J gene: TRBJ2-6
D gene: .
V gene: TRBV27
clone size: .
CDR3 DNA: TGTGCCAGCAGTTCGTGGCCGCTCTCTGGGGCCAACGTCCTGACTTTC
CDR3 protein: CASSSWPLSGANVLTF

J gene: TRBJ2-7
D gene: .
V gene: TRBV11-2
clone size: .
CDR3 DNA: TGTGCCAGCAGCCCGAGCGGAGGGTACGAGCAGTACTTC
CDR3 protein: CASSPSGGYEQYF

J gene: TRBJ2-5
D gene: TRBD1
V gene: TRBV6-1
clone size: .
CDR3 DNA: TGTGCCAGCAGTGAATTAGGACGAGGGACAGGGGGCAGTCGAGAGACCCAGTACTTC
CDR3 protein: CASSELGRGTGGSRETQYF

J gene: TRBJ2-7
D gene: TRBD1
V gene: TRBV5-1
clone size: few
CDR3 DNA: TGCGCCAGCAGCCAAGGGGGCAGCTACGAGCAGTACTTC
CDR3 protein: CASSQGGSYEQYF

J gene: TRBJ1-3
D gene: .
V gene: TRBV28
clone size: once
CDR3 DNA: TGTGCCAGCAGTTTACAGCCCGTTGGAAACACCATATATTTT
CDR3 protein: CASSLQPVGNTIYF

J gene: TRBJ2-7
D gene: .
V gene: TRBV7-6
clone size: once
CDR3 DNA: TGTGCCAGCAGCCGAACATTATCGTACGAGCAGTACTTC
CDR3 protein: CASSRTLSYEQYF

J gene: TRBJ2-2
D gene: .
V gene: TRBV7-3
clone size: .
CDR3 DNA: TGTGCCAGCAGCGCCGGTTCCACCGGGGAGCTGTTTTTT
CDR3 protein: CASSAGSTGELFF

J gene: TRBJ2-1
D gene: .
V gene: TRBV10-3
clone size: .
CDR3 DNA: TGTGCCATCAGTGATCCGGATCTATACAATGAGCAGTTCTTC
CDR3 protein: CAISDPDLYNEQFF

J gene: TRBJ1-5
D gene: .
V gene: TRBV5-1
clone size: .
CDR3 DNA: TGCGCCAGCAGCTTGCTAGGGACACCAAATCAGCCCCAGCATTTT
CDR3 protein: CASSLLGTPNQPQHF

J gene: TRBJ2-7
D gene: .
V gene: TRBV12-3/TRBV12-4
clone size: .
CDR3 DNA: TGTGCCAGCAGACCGGGTACAGCCTCCGGGCAGTACTTC
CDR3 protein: CASRPGTASGQYF

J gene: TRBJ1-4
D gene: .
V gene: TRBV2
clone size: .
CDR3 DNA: TGTGCCAGCGCGGACTTCTCAACTAATGAAAAACTGTTTTTT
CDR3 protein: CASADFSTNEKLFF

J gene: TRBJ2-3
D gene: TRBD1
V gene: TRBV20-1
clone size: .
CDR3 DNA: TGCAGTGCTAGTTTCGGACAGGGGAAGTATTTT
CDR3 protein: CSASFGQGKYF

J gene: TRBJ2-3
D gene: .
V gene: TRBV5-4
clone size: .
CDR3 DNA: TGTGCCAGCAGCTTGTTCAGGGGGGCCAACACAGATACGCAGTATTTT
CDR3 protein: CASSLFRGANTDTQYF

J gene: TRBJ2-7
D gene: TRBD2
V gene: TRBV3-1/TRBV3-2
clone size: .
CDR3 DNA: TGTGCCAGCAGCCAAGTTCAGGGACCGGGACTAGCTTCCTACGAGCAGTACTTC
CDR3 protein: CASSQVQGPGLASYEQYF

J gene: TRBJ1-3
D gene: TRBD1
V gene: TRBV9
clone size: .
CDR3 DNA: TGTGCCAGCAGCGATTACAGGGGGCGAAACACCATATATTTT
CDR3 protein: CASSDYRGRNTIYF

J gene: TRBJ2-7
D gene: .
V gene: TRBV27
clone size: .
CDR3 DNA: TGTGCCAGCAAAGTGGGACCTAATGTTTACGAGCAGTACTTC
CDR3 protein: CASKVGPNVYEQYF

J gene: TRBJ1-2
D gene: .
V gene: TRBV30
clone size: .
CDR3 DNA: TGTGCCTGGAGTGTGGGGGACTATGGCTACACCTTC
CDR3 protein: CAWSVGDYGYTF

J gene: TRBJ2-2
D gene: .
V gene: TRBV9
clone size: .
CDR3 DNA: TGTGCCAGCAGCGTAGTGTCTGGGGGTCCCACCGGGGAGCTGTTTTTT
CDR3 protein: CASSVVSGGPTGELFF

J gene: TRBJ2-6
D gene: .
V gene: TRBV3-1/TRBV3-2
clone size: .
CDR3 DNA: TGTGCCAGCAGCCAAGCAAGAACCGGGGCCAACGTCCTGACTTTC
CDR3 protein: CASSQARTGANVLTF

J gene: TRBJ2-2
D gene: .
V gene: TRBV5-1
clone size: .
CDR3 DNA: TGCGCCAGCAGCTTTTGGCTAGCTAACACCGGGGAGCTGTTTTTT
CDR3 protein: CASSFWLANTGELFF

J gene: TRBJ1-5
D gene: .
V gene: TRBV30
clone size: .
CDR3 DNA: TGTGCCTGGAGCGGGGGGAATAGCAATCAGCCCCAGCATTTT
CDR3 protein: CAWSGGNSNQPQHF

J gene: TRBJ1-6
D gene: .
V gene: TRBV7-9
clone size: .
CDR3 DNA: TGTGCCAGCAGCTTAGACCCCCTTTCGGATTCACCCCTCCACTTT
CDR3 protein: CASSLDPLSDSPLHF

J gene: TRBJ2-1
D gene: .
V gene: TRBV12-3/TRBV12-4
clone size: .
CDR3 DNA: TGTGCCAGCAGTTTGACCCCGTCCAGGGAGCAGTTCTTC
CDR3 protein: CASSLTPSREQFF

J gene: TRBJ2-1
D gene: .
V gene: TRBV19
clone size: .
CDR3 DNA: TGTGCCAGTAGTAGCCGAGTGGACTCACACGGTGAGCAGTTCTTC
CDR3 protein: CASSSRVDSHGEQFF

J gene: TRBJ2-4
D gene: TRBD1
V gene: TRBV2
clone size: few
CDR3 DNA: TGTGCCAGCAGCGGACAGGGAGAAGACATTCAGTACTTC
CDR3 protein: CASSGQGEDIQYF

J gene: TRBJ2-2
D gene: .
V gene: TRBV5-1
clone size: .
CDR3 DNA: TGCGCCAGCAGGAAGAATCAGGTTAATGTGGAGCTGTTTTTT
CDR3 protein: CASRKNQVNVELFF